The rows below give T cell receptor beta chains drawn from one sample of a study of T cell changes during pregnancy in multiple sclerosis. Measured with immunoSEQ multiplex PCR; TCRdb has only the in-frame clones, and not every one. The repertoire consists of approximately 84,000 clones, with over 90% occurring once and the leading ten covering roughly 2.5%. This material consisted of peripheral blood, taken in the third trimester of pregnancy. The receptors shown here come from a female donor with multiple sclerosis, enrolled in a pregnancy study. The CDR3 runs from the conserved cysteine through the conserved F or W. Fields, in order: clone size, J gene, D gene, V gene, CDR3 protein, CDR3 DNA. A D gene is named only where the DNA matches it firmly. The size field is filled for only some rows; it gives once, few, many or a size class.

.,TRBJ2-1,.,TRBV5-1,CASTGSYNEQFF,TGCGCCAGCACGGGCTCCTACAATGAGCAGTTCTTC
.,TRBJ2-1,TRBD2,TRBV6-6,CASSYEAGVIYEQFF,TGTGCCAGCAGTTATGAAGCGGGGGTAATCTATGAGCAGTTCTTC
.,TRBJ2-7,.,TRBV2,CASSVLSEQYF,TGTGCCAGCAGTGTCCTATCCGAGCAGTACTTC
.,TRBJ1-1,.,TRBV5-1,CASKQPGNTEAFF,TGCGCCAGCAAACAACCAGGGAACACTGAAGCTTTCTTT
.,TRBJ2-1,.,TRBV27,CASRAGATNEQFF,TGTGCCAGCAGGGCAGGGGCCACAAATGAGCAGTTCTTC
.,TRBJ1-5,.,TRBV7-6,CASSPSGGNNQPQHF,TGTGCCAGCAGCCCTAGCGGGGGTAACAATCAGCCCCAGCATTTT
.,TRBJ1-1,.,TRBV5-6,CASSSATITEAFF,TGTGCCAGCAGTTCCGCTACTATCACTGAAGCTTTCTTT
once,TRBJ1-2,TRBD1,TRBV30,CAWARDRAYGYTF,TGTGCCTGGGCCCGGGACAGGGCGTATGGCTACACCTTC
once,TRBJ1-4,.,TRBV6-5,CASSYSYGAQEKLFF,TGTGCCAGCAGTTACTCATATGGGGCGCAAGAAAAACTGTTTTTT
.,TRBJ2-2,.,TRBV7-8,CASSLVPRGRPTSANTGELFF,TGTGCCAGCAGCTTAGTTCCGCGGGGGCGCCCGACGAGTGCGAACACCGGGGAGCTGTTTTTT
.,TRBJ1-1,.,TRBV28,CASSFKGGSEAFF,TGTGCCAGCAGTTTTAAAGGGGGTTCTGAAGCTTTCTTT
.,TRBJ2-4,.,TRBV4-1,CASSQGPQVGRRHIQYF,TGCGCCAGCAGCCAAGGTCCTCAGGTGGGTCGGAGGCACATTCAGTACTTC
.,TRBJ2-7,TRBD1,TRBV25-1,CASSLSGGTYEQYF,TGTGCCAGCAGTCTGTCAGGGGGAACCTACGAGCAGTACTTC
.,TRBJ2-5,TRBD1,TRBV2,CASSGLGLQGVKYQETQYF,TGTGCCAGCAGTGGATTGGGGCTACAGGGGGTGAAGTACCAAGAGACCCAGTACTTC
.,TRBJ2-7,TRBD2,TRBV11-1,CASSLERGGAYEQYF,TGTGCCAGCAGCTTAGAGCGCGGGGGGGCCTACGAGCAGTACTTC
.,TRBJ1-2,TRBD1,TRBV7-2,CASTLDRGNRGYTF,TGTGCCAGCACGTTGGACAGGGGGAATCGTGGCTACACCTTC
.,TRBJ2-1,.,TRBV6-4,CASSAGHWNEQFF,TGTGCCAGCAGTGCTGGGCATTGGAATGAGCAGTTCTTC
.,TRBJ2-7,.,TRBV27,CASSPRGPYEQYF,TGTGCCAGCAGTCCCAGGGGTCCCTACGAGCAGTACTTC
few,TRBJ1-4,.,TRBV6-6,CASSSKGDKLFF,TGTGCCAGCAGCTCCAAGGGGGACAAACTGTTTTTT
.,TRBJ1-6,.,TRBV27,CASHSAGGYNSPLHF,TGTGCCAGCCATTCCGCGGGGGGTTATAATTCACCCCTCCACTTT
.,TRBJ1-4,TRBD1,TRBV10-3,CAISGTGGSEKLFF,TGTGCCATCAGTGGAACAGGGGGGAGTGAAAAACTGTTTTTT
once,TRBJ1-1,.,TRBV6-5,CASSSSQAGNTEAFF,TGTGCCAGCAGTTCCTCCCAGGCCGGGAACACTGAAGCTTTCTTT
.,TRBJ2-1,TRBD2,TRBV7-9,CASRPSGGTYNEQFF,TGTGCCAGCAGACCTAGCGGGGGGACCTACAATGAGCAGTTCTTC
.,TRBJ1-1,.,TRBV2,CASKNGGEYTEAFF,TGTGCCAGCAAGAACGGGGGGGAGTACACTGAAGCTTTCTTT
.,TRBJ2-2,TRBD1,TRBV9,CASSENTGGLPGELFF,TGTGCCAGCAGCGAAAATACAGGGGGCTTACCCGGGGAGCTGTTTTTT
.,TRBJ2-7,.,TRBV15,CATSREGGGLYEQYF,TGTGCCACCAGCAGAGAGGGAGGCGGACTATACGAGCAGTACTTC
.,TRBJ1-1,.,TRBV30,CAWSGVGGVAFF,TGTGCCTGGAGTGGCGTCGGGGGGGTAGCTTTCTTT
.,TRBJ1-5,TRBD1,TRBV18,CASSPLGQGVGQPQHF,TGTGCCAGCTCACCCCTGGGACAGGGGGTAGGGCAGCCCCAGCATTTT
few,TRBJ1-1,.,TRBV2,CASSERGKGTEAFF,TGTGCCAGCAGTGAAAGAGGGAAAGGCACTGAAGCTTTCTTT
.,TRBJ2-1,TRBD2,TRBV5-1,CASSFPSGGAGEQFF,TGCGCCAGCAGCTTCCCAAGCGGGGGGGCGGGTGAGCAGTTCTTC
.,TRBJ2-2,.,TRBV2,CASSEVGGRNTGELFF,TGTGCCAGCAGTGAGGTCGGGGGGCGGAACACCGGGGAGCTGTTTTTT
.,TRBJ2-7,TRBD2,TRBV28,CASSPTTMLAGGPWEQYF,TGTGCCAGCAGCCCTACGACCATGCTAGCGGGGGGCCCCTGGGAGCAGTACTTC
.,TRBJ2-2,TRBD2,TRBV5-1,CASSLGLAGGYTGELFF,TGCGCCAGCAGCTTGGGACTAGCGGGGGGTTACACCGGGGAGCTGTTTTTT